The TCR beta chain described here comes from a study of regulatory T cells in long-lasting Graves disease. CDR3 regions were amplified by Arm-PCR using iRepertoire HTBI primers to build TCR beta libraries. Using its own MiXCR run on the multiplex PCR reads, TCRdb lists one record per CDR3 protein. The sample records 540,000 or so distinct CDR3 sequences, roughly 13% being singletons. Study-level results: Analyses excluded thyroid tissue, covering peripheral blood alone.

For this clonotype: Its antigen is not identified.

As for time point: newly diagnosed GD, antithyroid drugs for less than 3 months. PBMC RNA was the source of the TCR library. Looked up from germline, CDR1 is MNHEY and CDR2 is SVGEGT. The CDR3 has 15 residues. With V trimmed by 5 bases and J by 4 bases, 4 bases remained unmatched. The same specimen was also included in a second study, on T cells in Graves' hyperthyroidism and ophthalmopathy. That report adds: Absence of ophthalmopathy progression within 18 months defined stable Graves' hyperthyroidism.

This sample comprised peripheral blood mononuclear cells (PBMCs), obtained at new diagnosis, from a patient treated with antithyroid drugs. V and J are TRBV6-2 or TRBV6-3 and TRBJ2-1; TRBD2 agrees at 11 bases. The receptor was derived from a man aged 30 to 39 with Graves disease. The CDR3 protein is CASSRSGRGYNEQFF. CDR3 in DNA: TGTGCCAGCAGTCGTAGCGGGAGGGGTTACAATGAGCAGTTCTTC.